The present T cell receptor beta chain was sequenced within a study of T-cell memory formation after mild COVID-19. In the study overall: TCR clusters mostly belonged to single donors.

By share, this clonotype counts as medium-sized. Its specificity is unknown. Libraries for TCRalpha and TCRbeta carried sample barcodes and unique molecular identifiers via 5'RACE. TCRdb re-called the 5' RACE reads with MiXCR, one entry per CDR3 protein. The repertoire holds around 4,000 distinct CDR3 sequences, with approximately 16% as singletons. V lost 2 bases, J lost 4 bases, and 9 bases lay in between. This CDR3 has 13 amino acids. Notes on the study in general: The CD4+ clones that contracted clustered mainly within CM and EM, and the CD8+ clones concentrated in EMRA.

This chain connects TRBV12-3 or TRBV12-4 to TRBJ2-7; TRBD1 might be the D (5 bases). This TCR was sampled from an adult who had mild COVID-19 (a few samples of this study predate the infection). Cell type and time point are not known. Sequencing input: PBMCs or a T cell subset sorted from them (not recorded which). CDR3: CASSLRQGYEQYV. The DNA for the CDR3 is TGTGCCAGCAGTTTACGGCAGGGTTACGAGCAGTACGTC.